This TCR beta chain was sequenced during a study of blood T cell repertoires in COVID-19. Study overall: The United States, Italy and Spain were the sources of the acute and convalescent COVID-19 samples. Sources were T cells, B-cell-depleted T cells, or PBMCs; the material itself was cDNA or gDNA.

This clone showed up just once. The assay was immunoSEQ multiplex PCR, and TCRdb's table has in-frame clones only and misses some. The sample carries 360,000 or so clones, roughly nine tenths recorded once. The V and J ends lost 6 bases and 8 bases respectively, with 25 bases between them. CDR1 MDHEN and CDR2 SYDVKM come from the germline V gene. CDR3 length equals 16 residues. Followed longitudinally, the Seattle patients had been enrolled during active infection. This clonotype originated in a woman aged 55-69 years with COVID-19, enrolled during active disease. The chain uses TRBV28 and TRBJ1-2; a weak D match, TRBD1 (6 bases). Sequencing input: peripheral blood. The CDR3 region has the DNA TGTGCCAGCAGGCATCCGACGGGACACCTGCTCTGGGGCTACACCTTC. It codes for CASRHPTGHLLWGYTF.